These 21 T cell receptor beta chains came from one sample sequenced in a study of blood T cell repertoires in COVID-19. This table comes from immunoSEQ multiplex PCR, and its TCRdb copy is limited to in-frame clones, with some not included. The table lists some 150,000 clones, 83% of them singletons, with around 4.3% in the top ten. The sequencing sample was made of PBMCs or T cells enriched from blood (not recorded which). These receptors originate from a woman in her 50s who had recovered from COVID-19.

The chain joins TRBV12-3 or TRBV12-4 to TRBJ1-1, with 7 positions matching TRBD1. After removal of 6 bases from V and 8 bases from J, the junction contained 9 bases not matched to a gene. The CDR3 runs 13 residues. Here the CDR3 DNA reads TGTGCCAGCAGCCCCATAGGGACAGCCGAAGCTTTCTTT. As protein: CASSPIGTAEAFF.

This chain links TRBV5-4 with TRBJ1-4; 9 bases are a match to TRBD1. This CDR3 region has 16 residues. Per the germline V gene, CDR1 is SGHNT and CDR2 is YYREEE (reference sequence). The J segment lost 5 bases and the V segment lost 3 bases, leaving 8 bases of the junction unmatched. The CDR3 here is CASSSPRDRDNEKLFF. The CDR3 DNA reads as TGTGCCAGCAGCTCCCCCCGGGACAGGGACAATGAAAAACTGTTTTTT.

The J gene is TRBJ2-3, the V gene TRBV29-1, with D maybe TRBD1 (6 bases). Germline V gene data show CDR1 as SQVTM and CDR2 as ANQGSEA. Between the trimmed V and J ends, which lost 4 bases and 5 bases, there was a span of 16 bases. This CDR3 has 14 amino acids. CDR3 loop: CSVAGARGVDTQYF. Here the CDR3 DNA reads TGCAGCGTTGCAGGGGCCAGGGGAGTAGATACGCAGTATTTT.

Comment on this clone: Other DNA sequences in this sample translate to the same CDR3. The J gene is TRBJ1-1, the V gene TRBV15, with a tentative D call TRBD1 (5 bases). This CDR3 has 15 residues. Between the trimmed V and J ends, which lost 3 bases and 0 bases, there was a span of 11 bases. Per germline, CDR1 LNHNV and CDR2 YYDKDF (reference sequence). The CDR3 DNA reads TGTGCCACCAGCAGGGGGAGGGGTTTGAACACTGAAGCTTTCTTT. It is translated as CATSRGRGLNTEAFF. Complete variable domain (other parts from reference TRBV15 and TRBJ1-1): DAMVIQNPRYQVTQFGKPVTLSCSQTLNHNVMYWYQQKSSQAPKLLFHYYDKDFNNEADTPDNFQSRRPNTSFCFLDIRSPGLGDTAMYLCATSRGRGLNTEAFFGQGTRLTVV.

The chain employs TRBV18 and TRBJ1-3, with D possibly being TRBD1 (5 bases). Germline V CDR1 and CDR2: KGHSH, LQKENI. Trimming left V 0 bases short and J 0 bases short, with 6 bases between. The CDR3 extends over 15 amino acids. CDR3 in DNA: TGTGCCAGCTCACCACCGACAGTCTCTGGAAACACCATATATTTT. This encodes CASSPPTVSGNTIYF.

In this sample, this clone turned up a few times. This sequence joins TRBV29-1 and TRBJ1-5; 7 nucleotides line up with TRBD1. The germline gives CDR1 SQVTM, CDR2 ANQGSEA. The V and J ends lost 7 bases and 4 bases, in that order; junction bases with no gene match: 10. The CDR3 is made up of 14 amino acids. The CDR3: CSAAPTGPNQPQHF. CDR3 nucleotides: TGCAGCGCCGCCCCGACAGGGCCGAATCAGCCCCAGCATTTT.

V usage is TRBV11-3 and J usage is TRBJ2-3, with 9 bases lining up with TRBD2. This CDR3 is built from 15 residues. The germline CDR1 and CDR2 sequences are SGHNT and YENEEA. J was trimmed by 8 bases and V by 8 bases; bases with no gene match: 14. The DNA for the CDR3 is TGTGCCAGCCAAATAGGCGGGAGGGTTCAGGGTACGCAGTATTTT. Its translation: CASQIGGRVQGTQYF.

V and J are TRBV18 and TRBJ1-1; 9 bases are a match to TRBD1. This CDR3 has 15 residues. Trimming cost V 2 bases and J 6 bases; bases outside gene matches: 7. Germline V gene sequence: CDR1 KGHSH, CDR2 LQKENI. The CDR3 spells CASSPFRDRDAEAFF. CDR3 bases: TGTGCCAGCTCACCATTCCGGGACAGGGATGCTGAAGCTTTCTTT. The full variable domain, completed using reference TRBV18 and TRBJ1-1, is NAGVMQNPRHLVRRRGQEARLRCSPMKGHSHVYWYRQLPEEGLKFMVYLQKENIIDESGMPKERFSAEFPKEGPSILRIQQVVRGDSAAYFCASSPFRDRDAEAFFGQGTRLTVV.

This CDR3 reads CASSRGPHQETQYF. CDR3 DNA sequence: TGTGCCAGCTCTAGGGGTCCCCACCAAGAGACCCAGTACTTC. The chain couples TRBV6-5 to TRBJ2-5; D might be TRBD1 (5 bases). Germline-derived CDR1 and CDR2 are MNHEY and SVGAGI. This CDR3 has 14 amino acids. Trimming left V 8 bases short and J 0 bases short, with 13 bases between.

The chain uses TRBV19 and TRBJ1-6; 10 positions match TRBD1. There are 15 residues in the CDR3. The germline CDR1 and CDR2 sequences are LNHDA and SQIVND (reference sequence). V lost 4 bases, J lost 7 bases, and 4 bases stayed unmatched. As DNA, the CDR3 is TGTGCCAGTAGTAGAGGACAGGGGGGGAATTCACCCCTCCACTTT. Its translation is CASSRGQGGNSPLHF.

This clone was detected once. The gene calls are TRBV6-5 and TRBJ1-1; TRBD1 might be the D (5 bases). Trimming took 8 bases from V and 3 from J, leaving 16 bases between them. The CDR3 extends over 14 amino acids. CDR1 MNHEY and CDR2 SVGAGI come from the germline V gene. For the CDR3, the DNA is TGTGCCAGCCGCGCCGGGGGAGAGCACACTGAAGCTTTCTTT. This codes for CASRAGGEHTEAFF.

This clone was seen a few times. The chain is built from TRBV7-2 and TRBJ2-5; D not resolved. V shed 3 bases and J shed 4 bases, with 9 bases lying between them. Germline V lookup: CDR1 SGHTA, CDR2 FQGNSA. This CDR3 contains 13 residues. The CDR3 protein is CASSFILGETQYF. CDR3 in DNA: TGTGCCAGCAGCTTCATCCTCGGAGAGACCCAGTACTTC.

This clone was picked up a small number of times. The chain joins TRBV13 to TRBJ2-7; 9 bases map to TRBD1. This CDR3 spans 15 amino acids. V lost 6 bases to trimming and J lost 3 bases; unmatched junction nucleotides: 9. Germline CDR1 PRHDT, CDR2 FYEKMQ (reference sequence). CDR3: CASRPSGTGSYEQYV. The CDR3 bases are TGTGCCAGCAGGCCGTCCGGGACAGGGAGCTACGAGCAGTACGTC.

This chain uses TRBV28 with TRBJ1-3; no clear D gene. Germline CDR1 MDHEN, CDR2 SYDVKM. With 6 bases removed from V and 8 bases from J, the gap between germline ends came to 11 bases. CDR3 length: 12 residues. CDR3 nucleotide sequence: TGTGCCAGCAGCTCCCCCCCGTACACCATATATTTT. Translating it yields CASSSPPYTIYF.

This rearrangement joins TRBV13 to TRBJ2-3; TRBD2 matches at 7 bases. The CDR3 is made up of 15 amino acids. V gave up 1 base and J gave up 2 bases; unmatched junction bases: 3. The germline V gene has CDR1 PRHDT and CDR2 FYEKMQ (reference sequence). CDR3 nucleotides: TGTGCCAGCAGCTTAGCTAGCGGACTCACAGATACGCAGTATTTT. This translates into CASSLASGLTDTQYF. Variable domain in full (rest from reference TRBV13 and TRBJ2-3): AAGVIQSPRHLIKEKRETATLKCYPIPRHDTVYWYQQGPGQDPQFLISFYEKMQSDKGSIPDRFSAQQFSDYHSELNMSSLELGDSALYFCASSLASGLTDTQYFGPGTRLTVL.

The chain uses TRBV6-5 and TRBJ1-4; 11 bases align to TRBD1. Germline CDR1 and CDR2: MNHEY and SVGAGI. This CDR3 is built from 14 residues. The junction had 8 bases not matched to a gene; V was cut back by 10 bases and J by 7 bases. CDR3 protein: CATPTGTGGEKLFF. The CDR3 nucleotides are TGTGCCACTCCAACCGGGACAGGGGGTGAAAAACTGTTTTTT.

DNA of the CDR3: TGTGCCAGCAGAGGGACGGGAGCCGGCTATGGCTACACCTTC. Its protein product is CASRGTGAGYGYTF. The gene calls are TRBV2 and TRBJ1-2; D possibly corresponds to TRBD1 (5 bases). The V end lost 6 bases, the J end lost 4 bases, and 15 bases lay between the germline ends. There are 14 residues in the CDR3. Germline-derived CDR1 and CDR2 are SNHLY and FYNNEI.

The CDR3 DNA reads TGTGCCAGCTCACCGGCCAATACTGGAAACACCATATATTTT. This encodes CASSPANTGNTIYF. The chain has TRBV18 and TRBJ1-3; D ambiguous. Germline loops: CDR1 KGHSH, CDR2 LQKENI. The germline V and J ends were trimmed by 3 bases and 2 bases, with 8 bases remaining between them. The CDR3 consists of 14 residues.

This CDR3 reads CASSSGRFTSGGGQYV. CDR3 nucleotides: TGTGCCAGCAGTTCGGGGCGATTCACTAGCGGGGGAGGGCAGTACGTC. This chain connects TRBV28 to TRBJ2-7; 11 bases fit TRBD2. Trimming at V came to 4 bases and at J to 9 bases, leaving 14 bases not matched to a gene. The CDR3 covers 16 residues. Germline V gives CDR1 MDHEN, CDR2 SYDVKM.

This clone has more than one count but fewer than ten. The V gene is TRBV27, the J gene TRBJ1-5; D ambiguous. CDR3 length equals 13 residues. CDR1 and CDR2 from the germline V gene are MNHEY and SMNVEV (reference sequence). The V end was cut by 1 base, the J end by 7 bases, with 8 bases between. CDR3 sequence: CASSLFGEQPQHF. The CDR3 DNA is TGTGCCAGCAGTTTATTTGGGGAGCAGCCCCAGCATTTT.

The rearrangement joins TRBV7-9 to TRBJ1-2, with 7 bases that match TRBD1. Germline lookup yields CDR1 SEHNR and CDR2 FQNEAQ (reference sequence). V was pared by 5 bases and J by 2 bases, with 8 bases of the junction left unmatched. This CDR3 comprises 15 residues. The CDR3 sequence is CASSLGQHTNYGYTF. The CDR3, as DNA: TGTGCCAGCAGCCTGGGACAGCACACCAACTATGGCTACACCTTC.